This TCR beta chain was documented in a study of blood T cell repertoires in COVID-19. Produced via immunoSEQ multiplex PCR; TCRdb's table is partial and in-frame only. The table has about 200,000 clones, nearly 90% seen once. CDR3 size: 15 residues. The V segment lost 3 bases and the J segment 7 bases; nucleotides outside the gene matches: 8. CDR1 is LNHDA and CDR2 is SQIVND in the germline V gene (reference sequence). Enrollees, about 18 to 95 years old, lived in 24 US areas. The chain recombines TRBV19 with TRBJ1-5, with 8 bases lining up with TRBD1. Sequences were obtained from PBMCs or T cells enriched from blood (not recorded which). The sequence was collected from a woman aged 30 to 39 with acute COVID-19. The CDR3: CASSIGDRGGQPQHF. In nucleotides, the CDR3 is TGTGCCAGTAGTATCGGAGACAGGGGAGGCCAGCCCCAGCATTTT.